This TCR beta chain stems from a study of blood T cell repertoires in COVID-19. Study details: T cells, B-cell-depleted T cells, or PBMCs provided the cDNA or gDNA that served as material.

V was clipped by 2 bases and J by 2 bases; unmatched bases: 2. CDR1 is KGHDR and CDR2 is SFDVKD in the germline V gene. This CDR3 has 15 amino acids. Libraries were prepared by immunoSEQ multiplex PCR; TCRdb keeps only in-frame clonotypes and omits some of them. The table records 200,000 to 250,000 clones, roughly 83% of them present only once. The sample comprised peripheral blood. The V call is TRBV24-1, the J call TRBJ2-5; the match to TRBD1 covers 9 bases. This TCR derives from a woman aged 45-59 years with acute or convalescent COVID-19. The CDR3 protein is CATSDYGTGQETQYF. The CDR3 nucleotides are TGTGCCACCAGTGATTACGGGACAGGGCAAGAGACCCAGTACTTC.